This is a list of T cell receptor beta chains from one sample in a study of CD8 T cells in ankylosing spondylitis. TCRdb re-called the 5' RACE reads through MiXCR, storing one row per CDR3 protein. In the table there are about 390,000 distinct CDR3 sequences, approximately 20% of which are singletons. The sequenced sample consisted of blood, either unsorted or a sorted T cell fraction (not recorded which). Source of these receptors: a male donor with ankylosing spondylitis. Both conserved end residues are part of each CDR3. Each record gives: CDR3 length, D gene, J gene, clone size, V gene, CDR3 DNA, CDR3 protein. A D gene is named only where the DNA matches it firmly. Rows give clone size only sometimes, using once, few, many, or a class for an expanded clone.

>13|NA|TRBJ2-7|few|TRBV28
TGTGCCAGCACTCGCGTCCCGGGTTACGAGCAGTACTTC
CASTRVPGYEQYF
>14|NA|TRBJ2-3|NA|TRBV20-1
TGCAGTGCTAGACCCATGGAGGGAGCAGATACGCAGTATTTT
CSARPMEGADTQYF
>13|TRBD1|TRBJ1-1|NA|TRBV19
TGTGCCAGTAGACAACAGGGGTTCGCTGAAGCTTTCTTT
CASRQQGFAEAFF
>16|NA|TRBJ2-1|few|TRBV11-1
TGTGCCAGCATCCCTCGACAGCCGCGACCCAACAATGAGCAGTTCTTC
CASIPRQPRPNNEQFF
>11|NA|TRBJ2-1|NA|TRBV20-1
TGCAGTGCTAGAGGGAGGCAGGAGCAGTTCTTC
CSARGRQEQFF
>13|NA|TRBJ2-7|few|TRBV3-1
TGTGCCAGCAGCCAAGGGGGGACTTTCGAGCAGTACTTC
CASSQGGTFEQYF
>15|NA|TRBJ2-5|NA|TRBV10-3
TGTGCCATCAGGCGACAGGGAGCGGGACAAGAGACCCAGTACTTC
CAIRRQGAGQETQYF
>15|NA|TRBJ2-2|NA|TRBV12-3/TRBV12-4
TGTGCCAGCAGGTTTCTCGGGAGAGGAACCGGGGAGCTGTTTTTT
CASRFLGRGTGELFF
>14|TRBD1|TRBJ1-2|many|TRBV28
TGTGCCAGCAGCGGGACAGGGGGCGACTATGGCTACACCTTC
CASSGTGGDYGYTF
>16|TRBD1|TRBJ2-5|few|TRBV6-5
TGTGCCAGCAGTTACTCGAAGGCAGGGGGATTAGAGACCCAGTACTTC
CASSYSKAGGLETQYF
>14|NA|TRBJ2-7|few|TRBV7-9
TGTGCCAGCAGCACAGGGCCCAGTCGCTCCGAGCAGTACTTC
CASSTGPSRSEQYF
>15|TRBD1|TRBJ2-1|NA|TRBV2
TGTGCCAGCAGTTTGGACAGGGGGGGGCACAATGAGCAGTTCTTC
CASSLDRGGHNEQFF
>14|NA|TRBJ2-1|NA|TRBV20-1
TGCAGTGCTTCCGGGACCTGGGGATACAATGAGCAGTTCTTC
CSASGTWGYNEQFF
>14|NA|TRBJ2-1|NA|TRBV6-1
TGTGCCAGCAGTCCCTGGGACTCCACTTCTGAGCAGTTCTTC
CASSPWDSTSEQFF
>15|TRBD1|TRBJ2-5|NA|TRBV29-1
TGCAGCGCCCTCCCACAGGGGATGAGAGGGGAGACCCAGTACTTC
CSALPQGMRGETQYF
>13|NA|TRBJ2-3|few|TRBV29-1
TGCAGCGCAGATGGGGAAAGCACAGATACGCAGTATTTT
CSADGESTDTQYF
>14|NA|TRBJ1-1|few|TRBV3-1
TGTGCCAGCAGCCACTATGGGGGAACGGATGAAGCTTTCTTT
CASSHYGGTDEAFF
>11|TRBD2|TRBJ2-1|few|TRBV5-1
TGCGCCAGCAGCATAGGGACTAGGCAGTTCTTC
CASSIGTRQFF
>11|NA|TRBJ1-4|few|TRBV20-1
TGCAGTGCTAGGGGGGGTGAAAAACTGTTTTTT
CSARGGEKLFF
>13|NA|TRBJ1-2|many|TRBV5-6
TGCGCCAGCAGCTTGGCAGGGAACTATGGCTACACCTTC
CASSLAGNYGYTF
>13|NA|TRBJ2-2|NA|TRBV6-2/TRBV6-3
TGTGCCAGCAGTTGGCCGAGTGCCCGGGAGCTGTTTTTT
CASSWPSARELFF
>16|TRBD2|TRBJ2-1|few|TRBV4-2
TGTGCCAGCAGCTACGGACTAGCGGGAACCTACAATGAGCAGTTCTTC
CASSYGLAGTYNEQFF
>17|TRBD2|TRBJ2-2|once|TRBV20-1
TGCAGTGCTAGACGCCTAGCGGGAGGGCCGAGCACCGGGGAGCTGTTTTTT
CSARRLAGGPSTGELFF
>13|NA|TRBJ2-7|NA|TRBV28
TGTGCCAGCAACCCCTGGAAGGGCTACGAGCAGTACTTC
CASNPWKGYEQYF
>11|NA|TRBJ1-1|few|TRBV7-9
TGTGCCAGCAGACCTCTCACTGAAGCTTTCTTT
CASRPLTEAFF
>17|TRBD1|TRBJ1-1|many|TRBV6-2/TRBV6-3
TGTGCCAGCAGTTACCACAGGGGCCGAGAGTCAAACACTGAAGCTTTCTTT
CASSYHRGRESNTEAFF
>17|TRBD2|TRBJ2-1|NA|TRBV7-2
TGTGCCAGCGCAGCTTACCCGGGACTAGCCAGCTACAATGAGCAGTTCTTC
CASAAYPGLASYNEQFF
>15|NA|TRBJ2-7|few|TRBV5-5
TGTGCCAGCAGCTTGCGGACAGCTAGCTCCTACGAGCAGTACTTC
CASSLRTASSYEQYF
>14|TRBD1|TRBJ1-4|many|TRBV5-1
TGCGCCAGCAGCTTGGGACAGGGGAATGAAAAACTGTTTTTT
CASSLGQGNEKLFF
>15|NA|TRBJ1-3|NA|TRBV6-1
TGTGCCAGCAGTGAGAGACAGCGCTCTGGAAACACCATATATTTT
CASSERQRSGNTIYF
>15|NA|TRBJ2-2|NA|TRBV7-8
TGTGCCAGCAGCTTAGCGGGAGGATCCACCGGGGAGCTGTTTTTT
CASSLAGGSTGELFF
>14|NA|TRBJ1-5|NA|TRBV12-3/TRBV12-4
TGTGCCAGCAGGACATCTGTTAGCAATCAGCCCCAGCATTTT
CASRTSVSNQPQHF
>12|NA|TRBJ1-1|NA|TRBV29-1
TGCAGCGTTGAGGGGCTTGGCACTGAAGCTTTCTTT
CSVEGLGTEAFF
>14|NA|TRBJ2-7|NA|TRBV20-1
TGCAGTGCCAAGCCGGGCGGGAACTCCTACGAGCAGTACTTC
CSAKPGGNSYEQYF
>13|TRBD2|TRBJ2-1|NA|TRBV2
TGTGCCAGCGGTGATCGGGGACTAGCGGATAGAATCTTC
CASGDRGLADRIF
>15|NA|TRBJ2-6|few|TRBV25-1
TGTGCCAGCAGTGGGACCAGCTCTGGGGCCAACGTCCTGACTTTC
CASSGTSSGANVLTF
>15|TRBD2|TRBJ2-1|NA|TRBV7-9
TGTGCCAGCAGCTTATCCCGACTAGCGGTCTTCGAGCAGTTCTTC
CASSLSRLAVFEQFF
>16|TRBD1|TRBJ2-1|many|TRBV5-1
TGCGCCAGCAGCTTGACACAGGGGACCTACTACAATGAGCAGTTCTTC
CASSLTQGTYYNEQFF
>15|TRBD2|TRBJ2-1|few|TRBV7-9
TGTGCCAGCAGCTTTGGACTAGCGGAGCCCAATGAGCAGTTCTTC
CASSFGLAEPNEQFF
>14|NA|TRBJ2-5|few|TRBV25-1
TGTGCCAGCAGTCGGGCGGGACAGCAAGAGACCCAGTACTTC
CASSRAGQQETQYF
>15|NA|TRBJ2-2|few|TRBV24-1
TGTGCCACCAGAGGAAGGAGGGACTACACCGGGGAGCTGTTTTTT
CATRGRRDYTGELFF
>14|NA|TRBJ1-3|NA|TRBV7-8
TGTGCCAGCAGCTTAATGGCCTCTGGAAACACCATATATTTT
CASSLMASGNTIYF
>17|NA|TRBJ2-1|few|TRBV11-2
TGTGCCAGCAGCTCGCCCTTCCCAACGAGCTCCTACAATGAGCAGTTCTTC
CASSSPFPTSSYNEQFF
>14|NA|TRBJ1-6|few|TRBV7-2
TGTGCCAGCAGCAGAGTCGGTTTTAATTCACCCCTCCACTTT
CASSRVGFNSPLHF
>16|NA|TRBJ1-3|NA|TRBV28
TGTGCCAGCAGTTTTTCGCAGGGCAGCCCTGGAAACACCATATATTTT
CASSFSQGSPGNTIYF
>15|NA|TRBJ2-2|NA|TRBV2
TGTGCCAGCAGTGAGGAGAGCGTGAACACCGGGGAGCTGTTTTTT
CASSEESVNTGELFF
>15|NA|TRBJ2-7|NA|TRBV25-1
TGTGCCAGCAGTGCTGTGGCACCATATACCTACGAGCAGTACTTC
CASSAVAPYTYEQYF
>15|NA|TRBJ2-1|NA|TRBV20-1
TGCAGTGCCAGGAATCGGGAGAAGCTCTACAATGAGCAGTTCTTC
CSARNREKLYNEQFF
>14|TRBD1|TRBJ1-1|NA|TRBV7-9
TGTGCCAGCACCGTACAGGGGGGGGGGACTGAAGCTTTCTTT
CASTVQGGGTEAFF
>14|TRBD1|TRBJ1-1|NA|TRBV12-3/TRBV12-4
TGTGCCAGCAGTTTGACAGGGCTAGGAACTGAAGCTTTCTTT
CASSLTGLGTEAFF
>15|TRBD1|TRBJ2-3|few|TRBV7-9
TGTGCCAGCAGCTCCCGGGACAGAACTACAGATACGCAGTATTTT
CASSSRDRTTDTQYF
>15|NA|TRBJ2-3|NA|TRBV12-3/TRBV12-4
TGTGCCAGCAGTTTAGCGGGAGCCCGGACAGATACGCAGTATTTT
CASSLAGARTDTQYF
>17|NA|TRBJ2-7|once|TRBV18
TGTGCCAGCTCACAGGCGATTAGCCCCACGGCCTCCTACGAGCAGTACTTC
CASSQAISPTASYEQYF
>14|TRBD2|TRBJ2-2|few|TRBV20-1
TGCAGTGCTAGTCATCCCGGGAGGAACGGGGAGCTGTTTTTT
CSASHPGRNGELFF
>14|NA|TRBJ1-2|few|TRBV10-3
TGTGCCATCAGTGAAACGGGGAACAACTATGGCTACACCTTC
CAISETGNNYGYTF